The next 22 T cell receptor beta chains were all read from a single sample in a study of shared clonotypes between healthy human individuals. Generated by immunoSEQ multiplex PCR, the TCRdb table keeps only in-frame clones and is missing some. In the table there are about 1,800,000 clones, approximately 94% of which are singletons. Naive-designated CD8 cells lacked CD45RO, were positively enriched for CCR7, and omitted terminally differentiated effector memory CD45RA+ cells. The sample consisted of naive CD8+ T cells sorted from blood. The source of these receptors is a man younger than 35 in good health.

In its sample, this clone was seen once. This chain connects TRBV5-4 to TRBJ2-1; D unresolved. This CDR3 spans 13 amino acids. Per the germline V gene, CDR1 is SGHNT and CDR2 is YYREEE (reference sequence). V dropped 0 bases and J dropped 9 bases, with 10 bases sitting between them. CDR3 sequence reads: CASSLGVAFEQFF. The CDR3 nucleotides are TGTGCCAGCAGCTTGGGAGTAGCTTTTGAGCAGTTCTTC.

The chain joins TRBV2 to TRBJ1-5, with TRBD1 identical over 7 bases. V trimming: 3 bases; J trimming: 1 base; junction bases outside the gene matches: 3. Germline V gene sequence: CDR1 SNHLY, CDR2 FYNNEI. The CDR3 contains 15 residues. The CDR3 coding sequence is TGTGCCAGCAGTGACACAGGGGCGAGCAATCAGCCCCAGCATTTT. Protein sequence: CASSDTGASNQPQHF. Filled out from reference TRBV2 and TRBJ1-5, the complete variable domain reads EPEVTQTPSHQVTQMGQEVILRCVPISNHLYFYWYRQILGQKVEFLVSFYNNEISEKSEIFDDQFSVERPDGSNFTLKIRSTKLEDSAMYFCASSDTGASNQPQHFGDGTRLSIL.

The V gene is TRBV7-9, the J gene TRBJ1-6; D is perhaps TRBD1 (6 bases). The CDR3 extends over 17 amino acids. Trimming cost V 4 bases and J 4 bases, with 17 bases left between them. From germline, CDR1 is SEHNR and CDR2 FQNEAQ (reference sequence). CDR3 sequence: CASSSSPGQHYNSPLHF. The CDR3, as DNA: TGTGCCAGCAGCTCCAGCCCGGGACAACATTATAATTCACCCCTCCACTTT.

This clone was seen only once. The chain has TRBV10-1 and TRBJ2-7, with no clear D. Trimming left V 0 bases short and J 7 bases short, with 10 bases between. The V gene's germline CDR1 is WNHNN and CDR2 SYGVQD (reference sequence). This CDR3 region has 13 residues. Here the CDR3 DNA reads TGCGCCAGCAGTGAGTCGATAGCTGGGGAGCAGTACTTC. Its protein product is CASSESIAGEQYF.

V is TRBV6-1 and J is TRBJ2-7, with 7 bases lining up with TRBD1. V lost 4 bases to trimming and J lost 5 bases; unmatched junction nucleotides: 11. CDR1 and CDR2 from the germline V gene are MNHNS and SASEGT. This CDR3 region has 15 residues. Here the CDR3 DNA reads TGTGCCAGCAGTGCTCCCCGACAGGGTTCCGACGAGCAGTACTTC. Translation gives CASSAPRQGSDEQYF.

The V call is TRBV11-2, the J call TRBJ2-1, with D uncertain. The CDR3 has 11 residues. Per the germline V gene, CDR1 is SGHAT and CDR2 is FQNNGV. Trimming left V 4 bases short and J 6 bases short, with 4 bases between. The CDR3 protein is CASSSLNEQFF. The CDR3 DNA follows: TGTGCCAGCAGCTCCCTCAATGAGCAGTTCTTC.

This sequence joins TRBV27 and TRBJ2-7, with D maybe TRBD1 (6 bases). V lost 4 bases and J 0 bases, leaving 16 bases between the germline ends. The CDR3 sequence is 16 residues long. Germline V gene lookup returns CDR1 MNHEY and CDR2 SMNVEV (reference sequence). DNA for the CDR3: TGTGCCAGCAGTTCAATACAGGGAAGACTCTCCTACGAGCAGTACTTC. This encodes CASSSIQGRLSYEQYF.

The gene calls are TRBV2 and TRBJ2-2; TRBD2 is a possible D gene (7 bases). This CDR3 is 17 amino acids long. Germline-derived CDR1 and CDR2 are SNHLY and FYNNEI. With 3 bases removed from V and 0 bases from J, the gap between germline ends came to 14 bases. The CDR3 sequence is CASSEYSGTPNTGELFF. CDR3 DNA sequence: TGTGCCAGCAGTGAGTACAGCGGGACACCGAACACCGGGGAGCTGTTTTTT.

This chain uses TRBV2 with TRBJ2-7; D may be TRBD2 (6 bases). There are 13 residues in the CDR3. Looked up from germline, CDR1 is SNHLY and CDR2 is FYNNEI. Trimming shortened V by 10 bases and J by 4 bases, and 17 bases separated the two germline ends. The CDR3 coding sequence is TGTGCCATCAATCCCGGGACTGAGTACGAGCAGTACTTC. This codes for CAINPGTEYEQYF.

The genes are TRBV5-4 and TRBJ1-6, with 7 bases aligning to TRBD1. CDR3 length: 18 amino acids. Germline values: CDR1 SGHNT, CDR2 YYREEE (reference sequence). Losses at the gene ends were 3 bases for V and 7 bases for J; bases not matched to a gene: 16. The CDR3 reads CASSSFQTGTARNSPLHF. DNA of the CDR3: TGTGCCAGCAGCTCATTCCAAACCGGGACAGCCCGAAATTCACCCCTCCACTTT.

The chain combines TRBV6-6 with TRBJ2-1; TRBD2 matches at 8 bases. In germline, CDR1 is MNHNY, CDR2 SVGAGI (reference sequence). The CDR3 spans 15 residues. Unmatched junction bases numbered 9, after V lost 7 bases and J lost 4 bases. The chain's CDR3 is CASTQSGSVYNEQFF. The CDR3 region has the DNA TGTGCCAGCACCCAGAGCGGGAGTGTATACAATGAGCAGTTCTTC.

The chain couples TRBV2 to TRBJ2-7; 10 bases agree with TRBD2. Germline CDR1 is SNHLY and CDR2 is FYNNEI. V lost 8 bases to trimming and J lost 2 bases; unmatched junction nucleotides: 12. The CDR3 is 16 amino acids. The CDR3 DNA sequence: TGTGCCAGCTCCATCGGATGGGGGACTAGCGCCTACGAGCAGTACTTC. It is translated as CASSIGWGTSAYEQYF.

This chain links TRBV29-1 with TRBJ2-7; a weak D match, TRBD2 (5 bases). The V gene lost 7 bases and the J gene lost 1 base, with 14 bases spanning the gap. The CDR3 has 13 amino acids. The germline V gene has CDR1 SQVTM and CDR2 ANQGSEA. This CDR3 reads CSARRAESYEQYF. The CDR3 DNA reads as TGCAGCGCCCGGCGGGCAGAGTCCTACGAGCAGTACTTC.

The chain combines TRBV2 with TRBJ2-1, with 10 nucleotides matching TRBD2. The CDR3 is 16 residues long. Looked up from germline, CDR1 is SNHLY and CDR2 is FYNNEI. After removal of 4 bases from V and 2 bases from J, the junction contained 5 bases not matched to a gene. The CDR3 coding sequence is TGTGCCAGCAGTGCGAGCGGGGGGGCCGCCTACAATGAGCAGTTCTTC. This codes for CASSASGGAAYNEQFF.

This sequence joins TRBV5-8 and TRBJ1-2; D not resolved. CDR1 is SGHTS and CDR2 is YDEGEE in the germline V gene. This CDR3 is 17 amino acids long. V was clipped by 4 bases and J by 2 bases, with 21 bases between them. The CDR3 sequence: CASSPVRGIGQNYGYTF. The DNA of the CDR3 is TGTGCCAGCAGCCCCGTTCGTGGTATAGGCCAAAACTATGGCTACACCTTC.

This chain links TRBV19 with TRBJ2-1; TRBD1 matches at 7 bases. The CDR3 is 15 amino acids. V dropped 6 bases and J dropped 3; count of bases not matched to a gene: 8. Germline V CDR1 and CDR2: LNHDA, SQIVND (reference sequence). CDR3 loop: CASSSGDSIYNEQFF. The CDR3 nucleotides are TGTGCCAGTAGCTCCGGGGACAGTATCTACAATGAGCAGTTCTTC.

V gene TRBV6-1 combines with J gene TRBJ2-7, with 9 positions matching TRBD1. Looked up from germline, CDR1 is MNHNS and CDR2 is SASEGT. This CDR3 spans 15 amino acids. Germline trimming cut 6 bases from V and 3 bases from J; bases unmatched to any gene: 9. The CDR3 DNA reads as TGTGCCAGCAGCGACTGGGGACAGGGACTCTACGAGCAGTACTTC. This encodes CASSDWGQGLYEQYF.

V usage is TRBV9 and J usage is TRBJ2-7; possibly TRBD2 for D (5 bases). Between the trimmed V and J ends, which lost 3 bases and 4 bases, there was a span of 11 bases. There are 13 residues in the CDR3. From germline, CDR1 is SGDLS and CDR2 YYNGEE. DNA of the CDR3: TGTGCCAGCAGCGCCGGGGTCCATTACGAGCAGTACTTC. It yields the protein CASSAGVHYEQYF.

As concerns this clone: The sample holds other DNA sequences that translate to the same CDR3. The V gene is TRBV28, the J gene TRBJ2-7; D is perhaps TRBD1 (6 bases). The CDR3 length is 15 residues. V lost 6 bases, J lost 0 bases, and 15 bases lay in between. Per the germline V gene, CDR1 is MDHEN and CDR2 is SYDVKM. In nucleotides, the CDR3 is TGTGCCAGCAGCGCAACAGGGTTAAGCTCCTACGAGCAGTACTTC. Its protein product is CASSATGLSSYEQYF.

The rearrangement joins TRBV2 to TRBJ2-7; D uncertain. The CDR3 runs to 13 residues. Germline CDR1 is SNHLY and CDR2 is FYNNEI. V lost 4 bases and J lost 3, with 10 bases in between. CDR3 residues: CASSVHLNYEQYF. The CDR3 bases are TGTGCCAGCAGTGTACACCTAAACTACGAGCAGTACTTC.

The chain combines TRBV9 with TRBJ2-1; unclear D gene. From germline, CDR1 is SGDLS and CDR2 YYNGEE. The germline V and J ends were trimmed by 3 bases and 8 bases, with 6 bases remaining between them. The CDR3 runs to 11 residues. CDR3 region: CASSDQYEQFF. The CDR3, as DNA: TGTGCCAGCAGCGACCAATATGAGCAGTTCTTC.

The CDR3: CASSISVLAVSSYEQYF. Here the CDR3 DNA reads TGTGCCAGTAGTATATCCGTTTTGGCGGTAAGCTCCTACGAGCAGTACTTC. V gene TRBV19 combines with J gene TRBJ2-7; D remains ambiguous. The CDR3 runs 17 residues. Trimming took 2 bases from V and 0 from J, leaving 17 bases between them. Germline loops: CDR1 LNHDA, CDR2 SQIVND (reference sequence).